This TCR beta chain emerged from a study of a mutant IDH1 vaccine in newly diagnosed glioma. Time point of the sample: week 11, during vaccination. Vaccination used 300 ug of mutant IDH1 20-mer peptide per dose, with topical imiquimod. Here immunoSEQ multiplex PCR was the method, and the copy in TCRdb shows in-frame clones only, minus some. The sample carries roughly 60,000 clones, under 85% recorded once. After removal of 6 bases from V and 4 bases from J, the junction contained 4 bases not matched to a gene. Germline V gene sequence: CDR1 MNHEY, CDR2 SMNVEV (reference sequence). CDR3 size: 15 residues. Remarks on this clone: As yet, its antigen is unknown.

V usage is TRBV27 and J usage is TRBJ2-4, with TRBD2 matching 12 bases. The sequence was collected from a man aged 25-40 years with glioma. This sample comprised PBMCs, obtained from a glioma patient whose treatment included an IDH1 peptide vaccine. The CDR3, as DNA: TGTGCCAGCAGACCTACTAGCGGGAGGAAAAACATTCAGTACTTC. Its translation: CASRPTSGRKNIQYF.